Listed below are T cell receptor beta chains from one sample, sequenced in a study of early T cells in non-severe SARS-CoV-2 infection. One entry per CDR3 protein, called by TCRdb with MiXCR from the 5' RACE reads. The sample lists about 84,000 distinct CDR3 sequences; around an eighth were seen once. The sample comprised whole blood. These receptors came from an adult who was a healthcare worker with PCR-confirmed SARS-CoV-2 infection or an uninfected control (not recorded which). The conserved cysteine and the conserved F or W are not part of the CDR3 here. Rows may omit the clone size; those that give it use once, few, many or a size class.

v_call	j_call	clone_size	cdr3_aa
TRBV4-1	TRBJ1-5	few	ASSQVGGIDQPQH
TRBV20-1	TRBJ2-1	few	SVVDRGTYNEQF
TRBV12-3/TRBV12-4	TRBJ2-7	once	ASRYGTSYEQY
TRBV29-1	TRBJ2-7	few	SVGGGLYEQY
TRBV11-2	TRBJ2-1	-	ASSLGGRASNEQF
TRBV29-1	TRBJ2-7	-	SVVDRGFSYEQY
TRBV2	TRBJ2-3	-	ASSQRSPGLGTQY
TRBV29-1	TRBJ1-4	-	SVSPGRSNEKLF
TRBV27	TRBJ2-7	-	ASSPAGSGSYEQY
TRBV18	TRBJ1-2	many	ASSPSGESGYT
TRBV20-1	TRBJ2-1	-	SGLQGAHFGEQF
TRBV2	TRBJ2-3	few	ASSETSESQY
TRBV20-1	TRBJ1-6	many	SARESRAYSPLH
TRBV12-3/TRBV12-4	TRBJ2-1	-	ASSLEASGSMGEQF
TRBV10-3	TRBJ1-2	few	ATEDGTVYGYT
TRBV7-8	TRBJ1-6	few	ASSSPPRTGNHYNSPLH
TRBV20-1	TRBJ2-7	many	SARPGTGTYEQY
TRBV12-3/TRBV12-4	TRBJ2-1	many	ASSFWRDNYNEQF
TRBV11-2	TRBJ2-3	many	ASSAAGGANTQY
TRBV6-2/TRBV6-3	TRBJ2-5	-	ASRPSGSETQY
TRBV5-6	TRBJ2-1	-	ASSPQVGTSRGNNEQF
TRBV5-1	TRBJ1-2	many	ASSPTTTGGNYGYT
TRBV25-1	TRBJ1-5	few	ASSEMGTDSNQPQH
TRBV6-6	TRBJ2-7	few	ASSHEAGGEQY
TRBV20-1	TRBJ2-3	many	SARGINYRETQY
TRBV12-3/TRBV12-4	TRBJ2-3	few	ASSLSNMRTDTQY
TRBV12-3/TRBV12-4	TRBJ1-5	few	ASTPDRGSNQPQH
TRBV11-2	TRBJ2-3	-	ASSLISVPSTDTQY
TRBV5-1	TRBJ1-2	-	ASSHDPGQGYGYT
TRBV5-6	TRBJ2-1	many	ASSLKTRPNNEQF
TRBV21-1	TRBJ2-5	many	ASSKSNSRYQETQY
TRBV23-1	TRBJ1-5	many	ASSLNTKSPQH
TRBV20-1	TRBJ2-7	-	SAFQTSGGAQQY
TRBV7-2	TRBJ2-1	-	ASSLEGWQGAKQF
TRBV20-1	TRBJ2-2	few	SANRGLDTGELF
TRBV3-1	TRBJ2-1	-	ASSQRTGGQF
TRBV12-3/TRBV12-4	TRBJ2-1	-	ASTLAGVLNEQF
TRBV5-1	TRBJ2-1	few	ASQLPGLPQF
TRBV6-5	TRBJ2-5	few	ASSYSNRQETQY
TRBV11-2	TRBJ2-5	many	ASSLDGSTSGETQY
TRBV10-3	TRBJ1-2	few	AVARTNGYT